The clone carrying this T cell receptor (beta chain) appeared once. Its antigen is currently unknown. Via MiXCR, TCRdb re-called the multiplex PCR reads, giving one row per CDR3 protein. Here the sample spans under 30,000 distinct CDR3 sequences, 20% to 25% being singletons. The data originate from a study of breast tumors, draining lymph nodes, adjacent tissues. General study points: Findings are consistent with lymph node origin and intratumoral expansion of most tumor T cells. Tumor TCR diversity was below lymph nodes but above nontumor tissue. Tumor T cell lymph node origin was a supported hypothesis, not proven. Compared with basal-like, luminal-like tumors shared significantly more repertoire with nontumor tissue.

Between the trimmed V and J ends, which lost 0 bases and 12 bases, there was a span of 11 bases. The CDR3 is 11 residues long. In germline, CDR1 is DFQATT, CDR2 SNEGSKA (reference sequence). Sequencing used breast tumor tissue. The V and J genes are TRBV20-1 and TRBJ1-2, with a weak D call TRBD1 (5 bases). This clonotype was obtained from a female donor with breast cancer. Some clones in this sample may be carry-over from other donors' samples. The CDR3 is CSAREGTPHTF. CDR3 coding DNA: TGCAGTGCTAGAGAAGGGACTCCCCACACCTTC.